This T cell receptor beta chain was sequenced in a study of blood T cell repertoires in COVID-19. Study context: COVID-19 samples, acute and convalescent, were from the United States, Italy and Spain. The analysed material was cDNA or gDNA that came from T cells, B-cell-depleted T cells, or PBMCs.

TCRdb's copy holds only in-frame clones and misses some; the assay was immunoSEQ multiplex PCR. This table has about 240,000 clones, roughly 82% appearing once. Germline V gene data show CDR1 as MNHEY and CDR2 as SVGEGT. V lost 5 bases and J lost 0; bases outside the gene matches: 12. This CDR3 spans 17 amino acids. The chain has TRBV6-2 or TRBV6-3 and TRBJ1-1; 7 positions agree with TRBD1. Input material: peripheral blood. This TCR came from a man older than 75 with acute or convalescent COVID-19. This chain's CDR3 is CASSLGTVGSMNTEAFF. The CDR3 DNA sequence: TGTGCCAGCAGTCTCGGGACAGTAGGATCAATGAACACTGAAGCTTTCTTT.